Presented here are 25 T cell receptor beta chains from one specimen sequenced in a study of T cells in tuberculosis. TCRdb keeps only in-frame clones here, not all; method: immunoSEQ multiplex PCR. The table lists about 10,000 clones, over 90% of them singletons. Sequencing used PBMCs. These receptors all stem from an adult with tuberculosis.

V gene TRBV2 combines with J gene TRBJ2-7; 9 bases line up with TRBD2. J was trimmed by 6 bases and V by 4 bases; bases with no gene match: 7. From germline, CDR1 is SNHLY and CDR2 FYNNEI. This CDR3 has 14 amino acids. This CDR3 reads CASSVDSGRLEQYF. CDR3 nucleotide sequence: TGTGCCAGCAGTGTAGACAGCGGGAGGCTCGAGCAGTACTTC.

This clone appeared a single time. J is TRBJ2-5 and V is TRBV9; 7 nucleotides match TRBD2. The trim removed 0 bases at V and 9 bases at J, leaving 8 bases unmatched. The CDR3 sequence is 14 residues long. Germline V gene data show CDR1 as SGDLS and CDR2 as YYNGEE. CDR3 protein: CASSVGKPRGAQYF. In nucleotides, the CDR3 is TGTGCCAGCAGCGTAGGGAAGCCCCGGGGGGCCCAGTACTTC.

The rearrangement links TRBV9 to TRBJ2-2; 10 nucleotides line up with TRBD1. Germline values: CDR1 SGDLS, CDR2 YYNGEE. Germline trimming cut 0 bases from V and 3 bases from J; bases unmatched to any gene: 2. The length of the CDR3 is 16 residues. The CDR3 sequence: CASSVAGQGYTGELFF. In DNA, the CDR3 is TGTGCCAGCAGCGTAGCGGGACAGGGGTACACCGGGGAGCTGTTTTTT.

The gene calls are TRBV19 and TRBJ2-5; the D is unclear. With 2 bases removed from V and 4 bases from J, the gap between germline ends came to 17 bases. Germline CDR1 LNHDA, CDR2 SQIVND (reference sequence). This CDR3 comprises 16 residues. The CDR3 here is CASSINSRYPGETQYF. CDR3 DNA sequence: TGTGCCAGTAGTATAAACTCGAGGTATCCGGGAGAGACCCAGTACTTC.

This rearrangement joins TRBV5-1 to TRBJ2-1; a weak D match, TRBD1 (5 bases). Germline lookup yields CDR1 SGHRS and CDR2 YFSETQ. V lost 1 base and J 5 bases, leaving 10 bases between the germline ends. The CDR3 sequence is 14 residues long. The CDR3 region is CASSLRQGDNEQFF. Here the CDR3 DNA reads TGCGCCAGCAGCTTGCGTCAGGGTGACAATGAGCAGTTCTTC.

The chain joins TRBV13 to TRBJ2-3, with 8 bases aligning to TRBD2. From germline, CDR1 is PRHDT and CDR2 FYEKMQ (reference sequence). With V trimmed by 3 bases and J by 1 base, 3 bases remained unmatched. The CDR3 sequence is 15 residues long. CDR3 region: CASSFRRGGTDTQYF. As DNA, the CDR3 is TGTGCCAGCAGCTTTAGGCGGGGGGGCACAGATACGCAGTATTTT. The variable domain in full, with the rest retrieved from reference TRBV13 and TRBJ2-3, is AAGVIQSPRHLIKEKRETATLKCYPIPRHDTVYWYQQGPGQDPQFLISFYEKMQSDKGSIPDRFSAQQFSDYHSELNMSSLELGDSALYFCASSFRRGGTDTQYFGPGTRLTVL.

This clone was seen more than once but under ten times. This chain connects TRBV2 to TRBJ1-2, with a weak D call TRBD1 (5 bases). CDR1 and CDR2 (germline): SNHLY, FYNNEI. V was shortened by 2 bases and J by 4 bases, with 14 bases between the two germline ends. This CDR3 region has 15 residues. CDR3 region: CASSEWAGRGYGYTF. The CDR3 region has the DNA TGTGCCAGCAGTGAATGGGCAGGGAGGGGCTATGGCTACACCTTC.

The chain carries TRBV7-3 and TRBJ2-7; D is possibly TRBD1 (5 bases). Trimming removed 5 bases from V and 0 bases from J, with 14 bases in between. CDR1 and CDR2 from the germline V gene are SGHTA and FQGTGA. CDR3 length: 15 amino acids. The CDR3 coding sequence is TGTGCCAGCAGCCCCTCCGGCGACAGCTCCTACGAGCAGTACTTC. Translating gives CASSPSGDSSYEQYF.

The chain uses TRBV19 and TRBJ1-1; D possibly corresponds to TRBD1 (5 bases). CDR1 is LNHDA and CDR2 is SQIVND in the germline V gene (reference sequence). This CDR3 spans 14 amino acids. The V end lost 6 bases, the J end lost 1 base, and 12 bases lay between the germline ends. CDR3 protein: CASSGHSTNTEAFF. CDR3 coding DNA: TGTGCCAGTAGCGGACATTCTACGAACACTGAAGCTTTCTTT.

This chain joins TRBV6-5 and TRBJ1-2; D unclear. The V end was cut by 2 bases, the J end by 4 bases, with 8 bases between. The germline V gene has CDR1 MNHEY and CDR2 SVGAGI. This CDR3 is 13 amino acids long. The CDR3 loop is CASSYADSYGYTF. The CDR3 region has the DNA TGTGCCAGCAGTTACGCGGATTCCTATGGCTACACCTTC.

This rearrangement joins TRBV7-9 to TRBJ1-3; D remains unclear. Germline loops: CDR1 SEHNR, CDR2 FQNEAQ (reference sequence). This CDR3 contains 16 residues. Between the trimmed V and J ends, which lost 4 bases and 4 bases, there was a span of 17 bases. CDR3 in DNA: TGTGCCAGCAGCTCGAAGTCGGTTTCTACCGGAAACACCATATATTTT. Protein sequence: CASSSKSVSTGNTIYF.

The chain links TRBV27 to TRBJ2-7, with TRBD2 matching over 11 bases. This CDR3 has 17 amino acids. Germline loops: CDR1 MNHEY, CDR2 SMNVEV (reference sequence). Trimming took 4 bases from V and 6 from J; bases not matched to a gene: 14. Here the CDR3 reads CASSSIPLAGAVTEQYF. In DNA form, the CDR3 reads TGTGCCAGCAGTTCCATCCCACTAGCGGGAGCCGTCACCGAGCAGTACTTC.

The chain joins TRBV5-1 to TRBJ1-2; the D gene is possibly TRBD1 (6 bases). Trimming shortened V by 3 bases and J by 4 bases, and 16 bases separated the two germline ends. The germline gives CDR1 SGHRS, CDR2 YFSETQ. CDR3 size: 15 residues. The CDR3 DNA reads TGCGCCAGCAGCTCCGACGCGGGGGCGGGCTATGGCTACACCTTC. This gives the protein CASSSDAGAGYGYTF.

CDR3 sequence reads: CASSYGQGGNNEQFF. Written as DNA, the CDR3 is TGTGCCAGCAGTTACGGGCAGGGAGGTAACAATGAGCAGTTCTTC. V gene TRBV6-5 combines with J gene TRBJ2-1, with D possibly being TRBD2 (6 bases). Trimming cost V 2 bases and J 5 bases, with 13 bases left between them. The CDR3 loop spans 15 amino acids. Germline CDR1 reads MNHEY; CDR2 reads SVGAGI.

This clone appeared a few times. This chain uses TRBV9 with TRBJ2-1, with TRBD1 matching 7 bases. CDR3 size: 15 residues. Germline CDR1 and CDR2: SGDLS and YYNGEE. V lost 2 bases to trimming and J lost 6 bases; unmatched junction nucleotides: 8. The CDR3 DNA is TGTGCCAGCAGCGTGACAGGGTACGCGCGCAATGAGCAGTTCTTC. It codes for CASSVTGYARNEQFF. Using reference TRBV9 and TRBJ2-1 for the parts outside the CDR3, the full variable domain is DSGVTQTPKHLITATGQRVTLRCSPRSGDLSVYWYQQSLDQGLQFLIQYYNGEERAKGNILERFSAQQFPDLHSELNLSSLELGDSALYFCASSVTGYARNEQFFGPGTRLTVL.

This chain connects TRBV2 to TRBJ1-2; D might be TRBD1 (6 bases). V was shortened by 11 bases and J by 4 bases, with 20 bases between the two germline ends. The CDR3 consists of 14 residues. Germline V gene data show CDR1 as SNHLY and CDR2 as FYNNEI. The CDR3 region has the DNA TGTGCCCGAAAGGGGGGGGGCGCTGGCTATGGCTACACCTTC. Protein product: CARKGGGAGYGYTF.

The V and J genes are TRBV21-1 and TRBJ2-7; the table names TRBD2, a call not compared with the DNA. TRBV21-1 is marked as a pseudogene. The CDR3 consists of 16 residues. The CDR3 region has the DNA TGTGCCAGCAGCAAAGCGCGACTAGCGGGGGACTACGAGCAGTACTTC. Translated, it gives CASSKARLAGDYEQYF.

J is TRBJ2-3 and V is TRBV19; D perhaps matches TRBD1 (6 bases). Germline V lookup: CDR1 LNHDA, CDR2 SQIVND (reference sequence). V was clipped by 11 bases and J by 4 bases, with 19 bases between them. This CDR3 has 14 amino acids. The CDR3 coding sequence is TGTGCCTCAGGGTCCAGAGAGGGGGCAGATACGCAGTATTTT. It translates to CASGSREGADTQYF.

The chain links TRBV9 to TRBJ2-2; possible D gene TRBD1, 5 bases. V was clipped by 4 bases and J by 4 bases, with 11 bases between them. CDR1 and CDR2 (germline): SGDLS, YYNGEE. This CDR3 region has 14 residues. CDR3 in amino acids: CASSPAQGTGELFF. CDR3 DNA sequence: TGTGCCAGCAGCCCAGCTCAGGGCACCGGGGAGCTGTTTTTT. Looking up the rest from reference TRBV9 and TRBJ2-2 gives the full variable domain: DSGVTQTPKHLITATGQRVTLRCSPRSGDLSVYWYQQSLDQGLQFLIQYYNGEERAKGNILERFSAQQFPDLHSELNLSSLELGDSALYFCASSPAQGTGELFFGEGSRLTVL.

The rearrangement links TRBV6-5 to TRBJ1-5; 7 bases are a match to TRBD1. The CDR3 consists of 15 residues. The trim removed 4 bases at V and 5 bases at J, leaving 8 bases unmatched. Germline values: CDR1 MNHEY, CDR2 SVGAGI. The CDR3 protein is CASSSTTGVDQPQHF. The CDR3 DNA reads as TGTGCCAGCAGTTCAACCACAGGGGTGGATCAGCCCCAGCATTTT.

The chain is built from TRBV5-6 and TRBJ2-7; D might be TRBD1 (6 bases). The CDR3 is made up of 13 amino acids. Looked up from germline, CDR1 is SGHDT and CDR2 is YYEEEE. Trimming took off 0 bases at V and 6 bases at J, with 10 bases between the two ends. This chain's CDR3 is CASSLDRRGEQYF. In nucleotides, the CDR3 is TGTGCCAGCAGCTTGGATCGCAGGGGCGAGCAGTACTTC.

The rearrangement links TRBV30 to TRBJ2-1; 9 nucleotides line up with TRBD2. The CDR3 has 14 residues. Germline V gives CDR1 GTSNPN, CDR2 SVGIG (reference sequence). Losses at the gene ends were 0 bases for V and 9 bases for J; bases not matched to a gene: 6. The CDR3 DNA reads TGTGCCTGGAGTGTACGCGGGGGGGCCGGTGAGCAGTTCTTC. The encoded protein is CAWSVRGGAGEQFF.

This chain uses TRBV6-5 with TRBJ1-2; perhaps TRBD1 as D (6 bases). This CDR3 region has 12 residues. V dropped 5 bases and J dropped 8 bases, with 12 bases sitting between them. Germline CDR1 MNHEY, CDR2 SVGAGI. DNA of the CDR3: TGTGCCAGCAGTGAAGGACAGTCGGGCTACACCTTC. As protein: CASSEGQSGYTF.

The chain recombines TRBV27 with TRBJ1-3; 8 positions match TRBD1. The V segment lost 0 bases and the J segment 0 bases; nucleotides outside the gene matches: 4. Germline CDR1 is MNHEY and CDR2 is SMNVEV (reference sequence). There are 17 residues in the CDR3. In DNA, the CDR3 is TGTGCCAGCAGTTTATCCGGACAGGGACACTCTGGAAACACCATATATTTT. Amino acid sequence: CASSLSGQGHSGNTIYF.

The rearrangement joins TRBV4-1 to TRBJ2-7; tentatively, D is TRBD1 (6 bases). This CDR3 region has 14 residues. Between the trimmed V and J ends, which lost 2 bases and 7 bases, there was a span of 15 bases. CDR1 is MGHRA and CDR2 is YSYEKL in the germline V gene. CDR3 DNA sequence: TGCGCCAGCAGCCAATATACAGGGAAGAGGGAGCAGTACTTC. It encodes CASSQYTGKREQYF.